This T cell receptor beta chain was identified in a study of CD8 T cells in Susac syndrome. TCR beta from blood CD8+ and CD4+ T cells was sequenced. Both CD4+ and CD8+ T cells were negatively isolated, and TEMRA cells underwent FACS enrichment. Reverse transcription of about 0.5 to 1 ug RNA used random hexamers. TCRdb ran MiXCR on the immunoSEQ multiplex PCR reads and lists one entry per CDR3 protein. The data hold a few hundred thousand distinct CDR3 sequences, with around 90% observed a single time. Material for sequencing was CD4+ T cells from PBMCs. This receptor was taken from a human donor with multiple sclerosis.

The CDR3 here is CASSRGLPTDTQYF. CDR3 coding DNA: TGTGCCAGCAGCCGCGGGCTGCCGACAGATACGCAGTATTTT. The chain combines TRBV7-2 with TRBJ2-3; TRBD2 might be the D (5 bases). Germline lookup yields CDR1 SGHTA and CDR2 FQGNSA. V was pared by 5 bases and J by 3 bases, with 12 bases between. This CDR3 is 14 amino acids long.